This passage covers 5 T cell receptor beta chains from one sample sequenced in a study of cytomegalovirus exposure and HLA in healthy donors. A multiplex PCR was run with 60 Vbeta primers and 13 Jbeta primers. Generated by immunoSEQ multiplex PCR, the TCRdb table keeps only in-frame clones and is missing some. The sample consists of approximately 200,000 clones, 65% to 85% of them appearing once. Sequences were obtained from PBMCs. These receptors were collected from a young woman in good health and CMV-seropositive.

The gene calls are TRBV23-1 and TRBJ2-7, with D possibly being TRBD1 (5 bases). TRBV23-1 is an ORF, with its function uncertain. V lost 4 bases and J 2 bases, leaving 18 bases between the germline ends. The length of the CDR3 is 16 residues. The CDR3 reads CASSLLHQGPTYEQYF. CDR3 nucleotides: TGCGCCAGCAGTCTTCTTCACCAGGGTCCAACCTACGAGCAGTACTTC.

A few counts support this clone. This CDR3 is CATPAVGRDYGYTF. The CDR3 DNA sequence: TGTGCCACCCCAGCTGTGGGGCGCGACTATGGCTACACCTTC. The J gene is TRBJ1-2, the V gene TRBV28; tentative D call: TRBD1 (5 bases). This CDR3 spans 14 amino acids. Per germline, CDR1 MDHEN and CDR2 SYDVKM. Trimming stripped 10 bases from V and 3 bases from J, with 18 bases between.

This clone was observed once. This chain links TRBV5-6 with TRBJ2-1; no clear D gene. V was trimmed by 0 bases and J by 9 bases, leaving 10 bases between them. CDR1 SGHDT and CDR2 YYEEEE come from the germline V gene. The CDR3 is made up of 13 amino acids. CDR3 region: CASSLGRPSEQFF. CDR3 DNA sequence: TGTGCCAGCAGCTTGGGCCGGCCTAGTGAGCAGTTCTTC.

This chain uses TRBV4-2 with TRBJ1-4; D perhaps matches TRBD1 (5 bases). This CDR3 is built from 15 residues. The germline gives CDR1 LGHNA, CDR2 YNFKEQ. Trimming left V 2 bases short and J 1 base short, with 8 bases between. CDR3 DNA: TGTGCCAGCAGCCAAACAGGTCAAACTAATGAAAAACTGTTTTTT. It yields the protein CASSQTGQTNEKLFF.

The genes are TRBV5-1 and TRBJ2-1; a possible D gene is TRBD2 (5 bases). The CDR3 contains 14 residues. Trimming shortened V by 4 bases and J by 9 bases, and 17 bases separated the two germline ends. Per the germline V gene, CDR1 is SGHRS and CDR2 is YFSETQ. Here the CDR3 DNA reads TGCGCCAGCAGCGGGGTAGGGAGTAATACTGAGCAGTTCTTC. Amino acid sequence: CASSGVGSNTEQFF.